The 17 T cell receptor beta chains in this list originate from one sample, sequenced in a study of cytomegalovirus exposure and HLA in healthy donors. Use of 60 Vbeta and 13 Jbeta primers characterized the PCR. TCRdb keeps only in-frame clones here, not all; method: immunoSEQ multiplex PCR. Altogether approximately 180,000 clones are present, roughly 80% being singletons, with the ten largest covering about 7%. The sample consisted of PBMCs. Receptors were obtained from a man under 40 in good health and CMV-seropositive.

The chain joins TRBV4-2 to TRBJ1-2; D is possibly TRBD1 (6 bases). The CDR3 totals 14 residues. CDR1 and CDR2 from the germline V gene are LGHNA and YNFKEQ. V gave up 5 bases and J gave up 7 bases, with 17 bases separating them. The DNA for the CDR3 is TGTGCCAGCAGCGGAGCGGGGGGCGTTTCTGGCTACACCTTC. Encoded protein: CASSGAGGVSGYTF.

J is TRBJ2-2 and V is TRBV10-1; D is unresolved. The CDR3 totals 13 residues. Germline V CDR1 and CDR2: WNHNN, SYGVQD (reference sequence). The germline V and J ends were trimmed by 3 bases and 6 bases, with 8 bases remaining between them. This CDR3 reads CASSDVGAGELFF. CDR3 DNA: TGCGCCAGCAGTGATGTGGGCGCCGGGGAGCTGTTTTTT.

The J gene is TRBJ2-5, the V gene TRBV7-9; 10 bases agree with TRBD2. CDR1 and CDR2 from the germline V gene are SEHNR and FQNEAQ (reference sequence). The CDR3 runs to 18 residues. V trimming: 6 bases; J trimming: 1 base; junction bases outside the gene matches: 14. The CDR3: CASSSFMLAGVFQETQYF. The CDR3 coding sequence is TGTGCCAGCAGTTCTTTTATGCTAGCGGGGGTCTTCCAAGAGACCCAGTACTTC.

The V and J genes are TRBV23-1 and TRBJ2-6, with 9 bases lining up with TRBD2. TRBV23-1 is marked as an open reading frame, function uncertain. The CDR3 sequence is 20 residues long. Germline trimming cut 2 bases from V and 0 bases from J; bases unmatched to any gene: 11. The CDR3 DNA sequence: TGCGCCAGCAGTCAAATTCCTCTAGCGGGACCAAGCTCTGGGGCCAACGTCCTGACTTTC. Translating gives CASSQIPLAGPSSGANVLTF.

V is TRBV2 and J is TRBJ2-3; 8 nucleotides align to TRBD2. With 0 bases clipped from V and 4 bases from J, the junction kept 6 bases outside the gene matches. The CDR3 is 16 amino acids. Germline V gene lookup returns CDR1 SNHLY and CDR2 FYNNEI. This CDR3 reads CASSEALAGGADTQYF. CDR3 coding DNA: TGTGCCAGCAGTGAAGCCCTAGCGGGCGGCGCAGATACGCAGTATTTT.

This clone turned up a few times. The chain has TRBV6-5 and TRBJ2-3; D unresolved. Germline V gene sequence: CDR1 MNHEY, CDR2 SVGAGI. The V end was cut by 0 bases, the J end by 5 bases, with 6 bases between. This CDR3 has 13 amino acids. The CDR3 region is CASSYSPRDTQYF. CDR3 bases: TGTGCCAGCAGTTACTCCCCGAGAGATACGCAGTATTTT.

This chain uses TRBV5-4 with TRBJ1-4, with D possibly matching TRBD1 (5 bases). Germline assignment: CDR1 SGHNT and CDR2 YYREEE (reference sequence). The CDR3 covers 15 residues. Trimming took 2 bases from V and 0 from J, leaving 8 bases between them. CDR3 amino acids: CASSLSRATNEKLFF. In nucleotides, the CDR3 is TGTGCCAGCAGCTTATCCAGGGCAACTAATGAAAAACTGTTTTTT.

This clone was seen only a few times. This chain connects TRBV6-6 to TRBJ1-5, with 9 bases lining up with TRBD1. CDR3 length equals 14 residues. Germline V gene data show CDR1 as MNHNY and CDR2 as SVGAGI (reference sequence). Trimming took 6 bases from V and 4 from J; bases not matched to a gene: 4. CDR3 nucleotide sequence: TGTGCCAGCAGGGACAGGGGTAGTAATCAGCCCCAGCATTTT. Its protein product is CASRDRGSNQPQHF.

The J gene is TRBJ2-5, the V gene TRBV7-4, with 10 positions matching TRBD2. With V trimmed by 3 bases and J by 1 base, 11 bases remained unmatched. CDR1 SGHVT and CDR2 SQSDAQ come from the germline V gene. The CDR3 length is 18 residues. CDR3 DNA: TGTGCCAGCAGCTTCTGTGGGGTAGCGGGAGGTGGCCAAGAGACCCAGTACTTC. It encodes CASSFCGVAGGGQETQYF.

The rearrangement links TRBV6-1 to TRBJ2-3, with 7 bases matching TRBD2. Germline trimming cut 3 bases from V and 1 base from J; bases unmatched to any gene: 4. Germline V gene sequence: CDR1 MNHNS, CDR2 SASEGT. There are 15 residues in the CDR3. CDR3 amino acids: CASSDGAGGTDTQYF. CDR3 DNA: TGTGCCAGCAGTGATGGGGCGGGAGGCACAGATACGCAGTATTTT.

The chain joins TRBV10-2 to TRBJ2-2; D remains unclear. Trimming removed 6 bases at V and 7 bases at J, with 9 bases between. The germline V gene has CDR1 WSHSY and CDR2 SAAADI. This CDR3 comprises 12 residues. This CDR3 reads CASRSVVGELFF. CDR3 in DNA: TGCGCCAGCAGAAGCGTGGTCGGGGAGCTGTTTTTT.

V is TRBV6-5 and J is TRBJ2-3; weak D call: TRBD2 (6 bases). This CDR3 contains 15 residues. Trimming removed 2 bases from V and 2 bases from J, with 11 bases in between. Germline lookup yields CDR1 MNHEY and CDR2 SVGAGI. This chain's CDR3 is CASSYEGLSTDTQYF. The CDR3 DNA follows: TGTGCCAGCAGTTACGAGGGACTTTCCACAGATACGCAGTATTTT.

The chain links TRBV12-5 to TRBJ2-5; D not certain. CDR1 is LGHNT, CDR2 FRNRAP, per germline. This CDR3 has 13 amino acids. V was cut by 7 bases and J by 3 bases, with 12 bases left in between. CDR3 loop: CASAPDTEETQYF. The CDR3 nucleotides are TGTGCTAGTGCCCCCGACACCGAAGAGACCCAGTACTTC. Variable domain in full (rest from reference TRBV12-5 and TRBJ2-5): DARVTQTPRHKVTEMGQEVTMRCQPILGHNTVFWYRQTMMQGLELLAYFRNRAPLDDSGMPKDRFSAEMPDATLATLKIQPSEPRDSAVYFCASAPDTEETQYFGPGTRLLVL.

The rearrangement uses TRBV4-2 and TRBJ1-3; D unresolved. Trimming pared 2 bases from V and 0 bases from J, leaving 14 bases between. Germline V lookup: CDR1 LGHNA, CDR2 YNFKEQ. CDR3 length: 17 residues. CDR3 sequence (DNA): TGTGCCAGCAGCCAAATGACCGGGGAACACTCTGGAAACACCATATATTTT. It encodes CASSQMTGEHSGNTIYF.

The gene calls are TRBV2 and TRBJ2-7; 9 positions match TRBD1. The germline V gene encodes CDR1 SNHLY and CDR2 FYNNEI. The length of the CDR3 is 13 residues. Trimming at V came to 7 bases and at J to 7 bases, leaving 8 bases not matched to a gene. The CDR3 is CASKNRGLEEQYF. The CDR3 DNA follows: TGTGCCAGCAAAAACAGGGGGCTTGAAGAGCAGTACTTC.

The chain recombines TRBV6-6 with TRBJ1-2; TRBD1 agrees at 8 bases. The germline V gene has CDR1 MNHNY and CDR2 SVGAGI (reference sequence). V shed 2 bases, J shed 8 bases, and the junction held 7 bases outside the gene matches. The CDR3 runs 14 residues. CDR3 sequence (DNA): TGTGCCAGCAGTTACGGGCAGGGGGCGGAAGGCTACACCTTC. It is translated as CASSYGQGAEGYTF.

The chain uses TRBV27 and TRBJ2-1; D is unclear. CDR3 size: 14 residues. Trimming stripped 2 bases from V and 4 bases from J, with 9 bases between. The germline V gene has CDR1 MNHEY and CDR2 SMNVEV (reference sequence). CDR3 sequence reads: CASSLSSEYNEQFF. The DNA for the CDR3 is TGTGCCAGCAGTTTAAGTTCAGAATACAATGAGCAGTTCTTC.